A selection of T cell receptor beta chains follows, all from one sample in a study of type 1 regulatory T cells. In TCRdb, the reads were re-called with MiXCR into one record per CDR3 protein. In the table there are fewer than 70,000 distinct CDR3 sequences, around 68% of which are singletons. These receptors are not linked to any known antigen. The sequenced material came from cultured T cells, either the whole culture or a sorted T cell fraction (not recorded which). These receptors originate from a human donor in good health. The CDR3 runs from the conserved cysteine through the conserved F or W. A D gene is named only where the DNA matches it firmly. Size is omitted from some rows. Given values are once, few, many or a class for expanded clones.

d_call j_call v_call clone_size cdr3_aa cdr3_nt
TRBD2 TRBJ2-3 TRBV7-2 once CASSLVGAAGGPNTQYF TGTGCCAGCAGCTTAGTAGGGGCGGCGGGAGGGCCGAATACGCAGTATTTT
. TRBJ1-4 TRBV7-2 . CASSQNSGNEKLFF TGTGCCAGCAGCCAAAATTCAGGAAATGAAAAACTGTTTTTT
TRBD2 TRBJ2-1 TRBV9 medium-sized CASSARTSGSYEQFF TGTGCCAGCAGCGCCCGGACTAGCGGGAGCTATGAGCAGTTCTTC
TRBD2 TRBJ2-7 TRBV4-3 few CASSQDGVAGENEQYF TGCGCCAGCAGCCAAGATGGAGTAGCGGGAGAAAACGAGCAGTACTTC
. TRBJ2-1 TRBV20-1 . CSVTGGSILGNEQFF TGCAGTGTCACCGGGGGCTCCATTCTTGGGAATGAGCAGTTCTTC
TRBD1 TRBJ1-2 TRBV20-1 . CSAPGQGDGYTF TGCAGTGCCCCGGGACAGGGGGACGGCTACACCTTC
TRBD2 TRBJ2-7 TRBV7-2 many CASRGLAGSYEQYF TGTGCCAGCAGAGGACTAGCGGGGTCCTACGAGCAGTACTTC
. TRBJ1-4 TRBV27 . CASSESQAKRREKLFF TGTGCCAGCAGTGAATCCCAGGCTAAACGGAGAGAAAAACTGTTTTTT
. TRBJ1-2 TRBV5-1 . CASNPSGSLYGYTF TGCGCCAGCAACCCGTCGGGTTCTCTCTATGGCTACACCTTC
TRBD1 TRBJ2-1 TRBV19 . CASTRAGTGTYNEQFF TGTGCCAGTACCCGAGCTGGGACAGGGACCTACAATGAGCAGTTCTTC
. TRBJ2-3 TRBV15 large CATSRDPKLVDTQYF TGTGCCACCAGCAGAGATCCTAAGTTAGTAGATACGCAGTATTTT
TRBD1 TRBJ2-1 TRBV5-1 . CASGPGTGLNEQFF TGCGCCAGCGGTCCCGGGACAGGGCTTAATGAGCAGTTCTTC
TRBD2 TRBJ2-1 TRBV5-1 few CASSYLGGSYNEQFF TGCGCCAGCAGCTACTTGGGCGGGAGCTACAATGAGCAGTTCTTC
TRBD1 TRBJ1-5 TRBV7-9 . CASSLGQGERNQPQHF TGTGCCAGCAGCTTAGGACAGGGGGAGCGCAATCAGCCCCAGCATTTT
TRBD2 TRBJ2-1 TRBV4-2 . CASSQVRLAGVNEQFF TGTGCCAGCAGCCAAGTCCGGCTAGCGGGTGTCAATGAGCAGTTCTTC
. TRBJ2-7 TRBV7-2 once CASRSSKGTYEQYF TGTGCCAGCAGGTCTAGCAAGGGAACCTACGAGCAGTACTTC
. TRBJ2-5 TRBV2 . CASSVSRGETQYF TGTGCCAGCAGTGTATCTAGGGGGGAGACCCAGTACTTC
TRBD1 TRBJ1-5 TRBV12-3/TRBV12-4 . CASSVTGNSNQPQHF TGTGCCAGCAGTGTGACAGGGAACAGCAATCAGCCCCAGCATTTT
. TRBJ1-1 TRBV19 . CASSIFGRGSDTEAFF TGTGCCAGTAGTATTTTTGGGCGGGGGAGCGACACTGAAGCTTTCTTT
TRBD1 TRBJ2-1 TRBV4-3 . CASSQVGQGKYNEQFF TGCGCCAGCAGCCAAGTGGGACAGGGAAAATACAATGAGCAGTTCTTC
. TRBJ2-3 TRBV5-5 . CASGQSTDTQYF TGTGCCAGCGGCCAAAGCACAGATACGCAGTATTTT
TRBD2 TRBJ2-5 TRBV15 . CATSRVAGGPQETQYF TGTGCCACCAGCAGAGTGGCGGGAGGCCCCCAAGAGACCCAGTACTTC
. TRBJ1-2 TRBV6-1 . CASSELDSTF TGTGCCAGCAGTGAACTGGACTCGACCTTC
. TRBJ2-7 TRBV4-2 . CASTTDNAGARYEQYF TGTGCCAGCACCACCGATAATGCAGGGGCTCGCTACGAGCAGTACTTC
. TRBJ2-1 TRBV4-3 few CASSQEGLASYNEQFF TGCGCCAGCAGCCAAGAGGGTCTAGCGTCTTACAATGAGCAGTTCTTC
TRBD2 TRBJ2-4 TRBV7-2 . CASSLVVTSGSLAKNTQYF TGTGCCAGCAGCTTAGTGGTGACTAGCGGGAGCTTAGCCAAAAACACTCAGTACTTC
. TRBJ2-3 TRBV10-3 . CAIRESAPWETDTQYF TGTGCCATCAGGGAAAGCGCCCCTTGGGAAACAGATACGCAGTATTTT
. TRBJ2-3 TRBV29-1 once CSAEPGIKDTDTQYF TGCAGCGCCGAACCGGGGATTAAAGACACAGATACGCAGTATTTT
. TRBJ2-5 TRBV29-1 . CSVVKNWETQYF TGCAGTGTTGTAAAGAACTGGGAGACCCAGTACTTC
. TRBJ2-7 TRBV20-1 many CSASRGAYEQYF TGCAGTGCCTCCAGGGGGGCTTACGAGCAGTACTTC
. TRBJ2-5 TRBV28 . CARVTVYQLYQETQYF TGTGCCAGGGTGACAGTTTACCAATTGTACCAAGAGACCCAGTACTTC
. TRBJ2-1 TRBV27 . CASSFGPWDEQFF TGTGCCAGCAGTTTCGGGCCCTGGGATGAGCAGTTCTTC
. TRBJ2-7 TRBV7-9 few CASSLVLQAISYEQYF TGTGCCAGCAGCTTAGTATTACAGGCTATCTCCTACGAGCAGTACTTC
. TRBJ1-1 TRBV25-1 . CASSGGPNTEAFF TGTGCCAGCAGTGGGGGGCCAAACACTGAAGCTTTCTTT
. TRBJ2-3 TRBV10-2 . CASTDLPSGAGTQYF TGCGCCAGCACTGATTTACCTTCAGGGGCCGGGACGCAGTATTTT
. TRBJ2-1 TRBV20-1 . CSCPDGFSEQFF TGCAGTTGCCCGGACGGTTTCAGTGAGCAGTTCTTC
TRBD2 TRBJ2-7 TRBV6-1 . CASNRASGREHEQYF TGTGCCAGCAACCGGGCTAGCGGGAGGGAGCACGAGCAGTACTTC
TRBD2 TRBJ2-3 TRBV27 . CASSFTSGRATDTQYF TGTGCCAGCAGTTTTACTAGCGGGAGGGCCACAGATACGCAGTATTTT
. TRBJ1-4 TRBV20-1 few CSASPTSSGEKLFF TGCAGTGCTAGCCCGACTTCCTCAGGGGAAAAACTGTTTTTT
TRBD2 TRBJ2-2 TRBV7-9 once CASSGHPGLAGVWISGELFF TGTGCCAGCAGCGGACATCCAGGACTAGCGGGAGTGTGGATTTCCGGGGAGCTGTTTTTT
. TRBJ2-2 TRBV19 many CASSIQGTGELFF TGTGCCAGTAGTATACAGGGAACCGGGGAGCTGTTTTTT
. TRBJ2-5 TRBV20-1 few CSATRGAGETQYF TGCAGTGCTACAAGAGGGGCTGGAGAGACCCAGTACTTC
TRBD2 TRBJ2-2 TRBV29-1 . CSAGLAGITGELFF TGCAGCGCCGGACTAGCGGGTATCACCGGGGAGCTGTTTTTT
TRBD1 TRBJ1-2 TRBV7-9 . CASSLGAGTGRIDTF TGTGCCAGCAGCTTAGGGGCCGGGACAGGGAGAATCGACACCTTC
. TRBJ2-2 TRBV6-2/TRBV6-3 few CASSSNTGELFF TGTGCCAGCAGTTCGAACACCGGGGAGCTGTTTTTT
. TRBJ2-5 TRBV5-1 few CASSQDLAPQETQYF TGCGCCAGCAGTCAGGACCTAGCGCCCCAAGAGACCCAGTACTTC
TRBD1 TRBJ2-5 TRBV28 few CASTQRGTGKETQYF TGTGCCAGCACTCAACGCGGGACAGGAAAAGAGACCCAGTACTTC
. TRBJ2-5 TRBV12-3/TRBV12-4 . CASVRGGRGETQYF TGTGCCAGCGTTAGGGGGGGCAGGGGAGAGACCCAGTACTTC
TRBD2 TRBJ2-1 TRBV29-1 . CSAARGTSAVQEQFF TGCAGCGCGGCACGGGGGACTAGCGCCGTGCAGGAGCAGTTCTTC
. TRBJ2-3 TRBV20-1 . CSAREAGLSTDTQYF TGCAGTGCTAGGGAGGCGGGTTTAAGCACAGATACGCAGTATTTT
. TRBJ2-3 TRBV4-1 . CASSQGTLSYGRDTQYF TGCGCCAGCAGCCAAGGCACTCTTAGCTACGGTAGGGATACGCAGTATTTT
TRBD2 TRBJ2-5 TRBV15 . CATSSGALAGGETQYF TGTGCCACTTCCTCCGGGGCACTAGCGGGAGGAGAGACCCAGTACTTC
. TRBJ2-5 TRBV29-1 few CSAAWGEGQETQYF TGCAGCGCTGCCTGGGGTGAGGGCCAAGAGACCCAGTACTTC
TRBD2 TRBJ2-1 TRBV18 many CASSPTSGQSSYNEQFF TGTGCCAGCTCGCCGACTAGCGGCCAGAGCTCCTACAATGAGCAGTTCTTC
TRBD2 TRBJ2-1 TRBV5-1 . CASSLGTSGTYNEQFF TGCGCCAGCAGCTTGGGGACTAGCGGGACCTACAATGAGCAGTTCTTC